A selection of T cell receptor beta chains follows, all from one sample in a study of shared clonotypes between healthy human individuals. Using immunoSEQ multiplex PCR, the repertoire was profiled, and TCRdb retains in-frame clones only, with some absent. The table shows about a million clones, with roughly 80% occurring only once. Sequencing was carried out using memory CD4+ T cells from PBMCs. The receptors derive from a man younger than 35 in good health. Some clones in this sample may be carry-over from other donors' samples. The CDR3 runs from the conserved cysteine through the conserved F or W. Each record gives: J gene, D gene, V gene, clone size, CDR3 protein, CDR3 DNA. D genes are given only for firm matches. The size field is filled for only some rows; it gives once, few, many or a size class.

TRBJ2-3 TRBD2 TRBV9 NA CASSPRLAGHTTDTQYF TGTGCCAGCAGCCCTCGACTAGCGGGACACACCACAGATACGCAGTATTTT
TRBJ1-2 NA TRBV2 few CASSESKGYGYTF TGTGCCAGCAGTGAAAGCAAGGGCTATGGCTACACCTTC
TRBJ2-1 NA TRBV30 NA CAWSVMNEQFF TGTGCCTGGAGTGTAATGAATGAGCAGTTCTTC
TRBJ2-1 TRBD2 TRBV18 NA CASSPVRGGNNEQFF TGTGCCAGCTCACCGGTCCGCGGGGGAAACAATGAGCAGTTCTTC
TRBJ1-1 NA TRBV5-1 NA CASSDNVREAFF TGCGCCAGCAGCGACAACGTCAGGGAAGCTTTCTTT
TRBJ1-5 NA TRBV28 once CASSLGGRTDQPQHF TGTGCCAGCAGTTTAGGGGGGAGGACGGATCAGCCCCAGCATTTT
TRBJ1-5 NA TRBV18 once CASSPGVLGGQPQHF TGTGCCAGCTCACCAGGGGTCCTAGGGGGTCAGCCCCAGCATTTT
TRBJ1-2 TRBD1 TRBV27 NA CASSRDMDRGYGYTF TGTGCCAGCAGTAGAGATATGGACAGGGGCTATGGCTACACCTTC
TRBJ1-5 NA TRBV30 NA CAWSYGSLSEQPQHF TGTGCCTGGAGTTACGGGTCTCTGTCGGAACAGCCCCAGCATTTT
TRBJ2-7 TRBD1 TRBV18 NA CASSPNAGDRGGGQYF TGTGCCAGCTCACCGAACGCGGGGGACAGGGGCGGTGGGCAGTACTTC
TRBJ2-5 TRBD2 TRBV5-4 once CASSVAGLEETQYF TGTGCCAGCAGCGTAGCGGGACTCGAAGAGACCCAGTACTTC
TRBJ1-1 NA TRBV20-1 few CSGTGSSEAFF TGCAGTGGAACAGGTTCTTCTGAAGCTTTCTTT
TRBJ1-5 NA TRBV27 few CASSSRGGWGTYSNQPQHF TGTGCCAGCAGTTCGCGGGGGGGTTGGGGAACATATAGCAATCAGCCCCAGCATTTT
TRBJ2-5 NA TRBV19 NA CASSSTQATQYF TGTGCCAGTAGCTCTACCCAAGCGACCCAGTACTTC
TRBJ1-2 NA TRBV27 NA CASSTSKAGYTF TGTGCCAGCAGTACCTCAAAGGCTGGCTACACCTTC
TRBJ2-5 TRBD2 TRBV27 NA CASSRSGSGETQYF TGTGCCAGCAGCCGGAGCGGGAGTGGAGAGACCCAGTACTTC
TRBJ2-7 NA TRBV10-1 NA CASSESVVYEQYF TGCGCCAGCAGTGAGTCGGTTGTCTACGAGCAGTACTTC
TRBJ2-1 TRBD2 TRBV5-1 NA CASSNPGLAEYNEQFF TGCGCCAGCAGCAATCCGGGACTAGCGGAGTACAATGAGCAGTTCTTC
TRBJ2-3 NA TRBV11-2 once CASSLDRLSPQGIDTQYF TGTGCCAGCAGCTTAGATCGGCTATCACCCCAGGGGATAGATACGCAGTATTTT
TRBJ2-1 NA TRBV7-2 NA CACLVGGLGGEQFF TGTGCCTGTTTGGTGGGAGGACTGGGCGGTGAGCAGTTCTTC
TRBJ2-7 NA TRBV5-1 NA CASSLAWSTSYEQYF TGCGCCAGCAGCTTGGCCTGGTCCACTTCCTACGAGCAGTACTTC
TRBJ1-2 NA TRBV5-1 NA CASSPTSSLYGYTF TGCGCCAGCAGCCCAACATCCTCCCTCTATGGCTACACCTTC
TRBJ2-1 NA TRBV7-9 NA CASSRRDSAGHEQFF TGTGCCAGCAGCCGCAGGGACTCGGCCGGGCATGAGCAGTTCTTC
TRBJ2-7 TRBD1 TRBV30 few CAWADRGAQYF TGTGCCTGGGCTGACAGGGGCGCCCAGTACTTC
TRBJ2-3 NA TRBV28 NA CASSTGSIQYF TGTGCCAGCAGTACCGGGTCCATACAGTATTTT
TRBJ2-7 TRBD1 TRBV7-7 NA CASSIGTGGEQYF TGTGCCAGCAGCATAGGGACAGGGGGCGAGCAGTACTTC
TRBJ2-1 TRBD1 TRBV19 few CASSTGQGGRYNEQFF TGTGCCAGTAGTACCGGACAGGGGGGGAGATACAATGAGCAGTTCTTC
TRBJ2-7 TRBD2 TRBV7-2 NA CASSGRLAGQTYEQYF TGTGCCAGCAGCGGACGACTAGCGGGACAGACCTACGAGCAGTACTTC
TRBJ2-7 TRBD2 TRBV28 once CASSTTGLDYEQYF TGTGCCAGCAGTACCACGGGACTAGACTACGAGCAGTACTTC
TRBJ2-5 TRBD2 TRBV7-9 NA CASSPRAGEGETQYF TGTGCCAGCAGCCCAAGAGCGGGAGAGGGAGAGACCCAGTACTTC
TRBJ2-7 NA TRBV5-6 once CASSLRRGPKQYF TGTGCCAGCAGCCTCCGACGAGGCCCCAAGCAGTACTTC
TRBJ1-3 NA TRBV7-2 NA CASSSRQIFSGNTIYF TGTGCCAGCAGCTCCCGACAGATCTTCTCTGGAAACACCATATATTTT
TRBJ2-7 TRBD2 TRBV30 NA CAWREGRGGSAHSYEQYF TGTGCCTGGAGGGAGGGGAGGGGCGGTAGTGCCCACTCCTACGAGCAGTACTTC
TRBJ2-7 TRBD2 TRBV27 NA CASSRASGYEQYF TGTGCCAGCAGCCGCGCTAGCGGCTACGAGCAGTACTTC
TRBJ2-2 TRBD1 TRBV11-3 NA CASSSGTGDTGELFF TGTGCCAGCAGCTCCGGGACAGGGGATACCGGGGAGCTGTTTTTT
TRBJ2-1 TRBD2 TRBV6-5 NA CASSQGTSGRNEQFF TGTGCCAGCAGTCAGGGGACTAGCGGGAGGAATGAGCAGTTCTTC
TRBJ2-7 TRBD1 TRBV28 many CASSGTAYYEQYF TGTGCCAGCAGCGGGACAGCTTACTACGAGCAGTACTTC
TRBJ2-1 NA TRBV7-8 NA CASSYGGPPSSYNEQFF TGTGCCAGCAGCTATGGGGGGCCCCCAAGCTCCTACAATGAGCAGTTCTTC
TRBJ2-7 TRBD2 TRBV29-1 NA CSVRTSGRDEQYF TGCAGCGTGAGGACTAGCGGGAGAGACGAGCAGTACTTC
TRBJ1-5 NA TRBV19 NA CASSIKSRGGAQHF TGTGCCAGTAGTATAAAGAGCCGAGGAGGAGCCCAGCATTTT
TRBJ2-5 TRBD2 TRBV11-1 NA CASSLEGLAGGGGETQYF TGTGCCAGCAGCTTAGAGGGACTAGCGGGAGGAGGAGGGGAGACCCAGTACTTC
TRBJ2-7 TRBD1 TRBV4-1 NA CASSQVSGTGGNEQYF TGCGCCAGCAGCCAAGTATCCGGGACAGGGGGCAACGAGCAGTACTTC
TRBJ1-4 TRBD1 TRBV27 NA CASRDRPATNEKLFF TGTGCCAGCCGGGACAGGCCCGCGACTAATGAAAAACTGTTTTTT
TRBJ1-1 NA TRBV4-2 NA CASSQDTRMNTEAFF TGTGCCAGCAGCCAAGATACACGAATGAACACTGAAGCTTTCTTT
TRBJ2-3 NA TRBV5-1 NA CASSLSSIPTDTQYF TGCGCCAGCAGCTTGAGTTCTATCCCCACAGATACGCAGTATTTT